This T cell receptor (beta chain) is from a study of T cells in Graves' hyperthyroidism and ophthalmopathy. RNA transcripts yielded amplified TCR beta CDR3 regions. The HTBI primer set served for first-round RT-PCR of the TCR CDR3. TCRdb re-called the multiplex PCR reads through MiXCR, storing one row per CDR3 protein. The sample lists approximately 530,000 distinct CDR3 sequences; roughly 17% were seen once. CDR3 length: 14 residues. Deletions cut 3 bases from V and 4 bases from J, with 14 bases between. Germline lookup yields CDR1 SQVTM and CDR2 ANQGSEA. The TCR originated in a woman between 18 and 30 years old with Graves' hyperthyroidism. The rearrangement joins TRBV29-1 to TRBJ2-3; D is possibly TRBD2 (5 bases). Material: blood. The DNA for the CDR3 is TGCAGCGTTGATCGTCTTAGTAGCGCAGATACGCAGTATTTT. Translated: CSVDRLSSADTQYF.